This T cell receptor (beta chain) was obtained from a study of vaccination effects on CD4 cells after COVID-19. Germline CDR1 is LNHDA and CDR2 is SQIVND (reference sequence). The CDR3 loop spans 12 amino acids. The ends were cut back, 3 bases at V and 10 bases at J, with 10 bases in the middle. In regard to this clone: The antigen is not known.

Produced via immunoSEQ multiplex PCR; TCRdb's table is partial and in-frame only. The sample shows tens of thousands of clones, around two thirds of them seen only once. Broader study findings: Healthy vaccinees showed cross-reactivity with common cold coronaviruses in only 1 of 255 vaccine-induced clones.

Sequencing in the ViraFEST assay came after antigen-specific CD4+ T cells had been expanded with viral peptide pools, which were used to stimulate PBMC. The culture ran for approximately 10 days before CD4+ T cells were isolated. The vaccine given was either BNT162b2 or mRNA-1273, in two doses. The TCR was taken from a human donor who received a COVID-19 vaccine. The sequenced sample was CD4+ T cells from PBMCs cultured with HCoV-229E spike peptides, obtained after COVID-19 vaccination. The V gene is TRBV19, the J gene TRBJ2-1, with D unresolved. Written as DNA, the CDR3 is TGTGCCAGTAGTATCGGCCTTTCGGAGCAGTTCTTC. It is translated as CASSIGLSEQFF.